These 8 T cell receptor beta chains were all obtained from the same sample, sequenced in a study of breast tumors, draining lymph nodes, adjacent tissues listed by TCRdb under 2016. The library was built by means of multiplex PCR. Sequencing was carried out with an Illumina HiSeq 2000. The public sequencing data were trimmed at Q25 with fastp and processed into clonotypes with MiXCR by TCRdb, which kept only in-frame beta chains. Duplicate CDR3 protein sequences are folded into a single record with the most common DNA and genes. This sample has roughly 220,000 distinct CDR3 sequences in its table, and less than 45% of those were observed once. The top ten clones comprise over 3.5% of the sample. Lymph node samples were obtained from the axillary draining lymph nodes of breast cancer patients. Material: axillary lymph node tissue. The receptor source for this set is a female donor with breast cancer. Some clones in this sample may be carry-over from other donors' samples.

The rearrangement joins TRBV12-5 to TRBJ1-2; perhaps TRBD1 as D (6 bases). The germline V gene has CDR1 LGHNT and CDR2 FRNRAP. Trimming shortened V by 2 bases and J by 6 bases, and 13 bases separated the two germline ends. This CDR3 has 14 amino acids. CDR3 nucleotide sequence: TGTGCTAGTGGTTTGTGGCAGGGGAGCGATGGCTACACCTTC. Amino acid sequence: CASGLWQGSDGYTF.

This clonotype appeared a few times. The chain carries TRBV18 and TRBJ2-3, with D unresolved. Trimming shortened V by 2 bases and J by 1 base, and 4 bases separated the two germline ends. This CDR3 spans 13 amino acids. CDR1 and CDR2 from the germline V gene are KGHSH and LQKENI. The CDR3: CASSPSGTDTQYF. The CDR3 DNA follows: TGTGCCAGCTCACCAAGCGGCACAGATACGCAGTATTTT.

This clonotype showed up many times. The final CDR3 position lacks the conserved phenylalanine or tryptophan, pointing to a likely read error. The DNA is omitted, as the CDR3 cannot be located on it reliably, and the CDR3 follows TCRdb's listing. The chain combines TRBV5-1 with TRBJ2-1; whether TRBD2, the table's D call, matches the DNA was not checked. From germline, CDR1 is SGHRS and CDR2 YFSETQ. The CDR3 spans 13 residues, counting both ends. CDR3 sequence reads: CASSLTSGGSVIV.

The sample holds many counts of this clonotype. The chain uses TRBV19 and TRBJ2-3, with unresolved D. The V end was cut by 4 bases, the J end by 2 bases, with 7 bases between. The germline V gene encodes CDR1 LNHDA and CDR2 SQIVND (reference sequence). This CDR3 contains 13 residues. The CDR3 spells CASSTRLTDTQYF. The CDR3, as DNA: TGTGCCAGTAGTACCAGACTCACAGATACGCAGTATTTT.

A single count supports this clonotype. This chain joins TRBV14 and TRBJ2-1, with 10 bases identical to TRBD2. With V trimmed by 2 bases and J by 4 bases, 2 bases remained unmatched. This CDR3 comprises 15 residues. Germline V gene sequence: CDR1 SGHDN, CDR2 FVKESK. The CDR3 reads CASSQMTSGYNEQFF. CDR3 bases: TGTGCCAGCAGCCAAATGACTAGCGGGTACAATGAGCAGTTCTTC.

CDR3 coding DNA: TGTGCCAGCAGTTACGGTCAGGGAAGTCTGACAGATACGCAGTATTTT. The encoded protein is CASSYGQGSLTDTQYF. This rearrangement joins TRBV6-5 to TRBJ2-3, with a weak D call TRBD1 (5 bases). The germline V gene has CDR1 MNHEY and CDR2 SVGAGI. The V end was cut by 2 bases, the J end by 3 bases, with 15 bases between. CDR3 length equals 16 residues.

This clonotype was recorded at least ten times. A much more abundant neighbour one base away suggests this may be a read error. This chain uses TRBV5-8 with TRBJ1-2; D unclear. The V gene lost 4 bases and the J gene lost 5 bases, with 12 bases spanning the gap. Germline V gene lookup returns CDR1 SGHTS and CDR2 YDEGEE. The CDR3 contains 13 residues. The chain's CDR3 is CASSPQPAYGYTF. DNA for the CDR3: TGTGCCAGCAGCCCGCAACCGGCGTATGGCTACACCTTC.

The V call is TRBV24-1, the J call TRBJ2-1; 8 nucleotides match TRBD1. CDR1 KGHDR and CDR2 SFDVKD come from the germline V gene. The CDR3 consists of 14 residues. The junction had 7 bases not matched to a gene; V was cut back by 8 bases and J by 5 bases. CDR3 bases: TGTGCCACCATGAACAGGGGGGCAAACAATGAGCAGTTCTTC. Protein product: CATMNRGANNEQFF.